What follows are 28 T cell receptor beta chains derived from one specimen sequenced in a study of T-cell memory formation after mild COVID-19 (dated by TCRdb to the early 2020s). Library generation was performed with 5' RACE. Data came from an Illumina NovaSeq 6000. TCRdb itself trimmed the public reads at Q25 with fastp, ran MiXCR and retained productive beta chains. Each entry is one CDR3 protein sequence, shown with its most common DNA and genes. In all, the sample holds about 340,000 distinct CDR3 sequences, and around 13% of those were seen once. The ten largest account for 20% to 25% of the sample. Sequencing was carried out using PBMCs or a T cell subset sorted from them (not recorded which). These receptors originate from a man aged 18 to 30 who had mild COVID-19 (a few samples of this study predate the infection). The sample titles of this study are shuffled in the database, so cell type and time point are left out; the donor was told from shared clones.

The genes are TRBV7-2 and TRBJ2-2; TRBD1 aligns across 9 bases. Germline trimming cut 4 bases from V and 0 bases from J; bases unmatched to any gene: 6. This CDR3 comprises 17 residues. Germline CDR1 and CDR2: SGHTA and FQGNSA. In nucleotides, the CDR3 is TGTGCCAGCAGCTCCCGGACAGGGGCCCCGAACACCGGGGAGCTGTTTTTT. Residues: CASSSRTGAPNTGELFF.

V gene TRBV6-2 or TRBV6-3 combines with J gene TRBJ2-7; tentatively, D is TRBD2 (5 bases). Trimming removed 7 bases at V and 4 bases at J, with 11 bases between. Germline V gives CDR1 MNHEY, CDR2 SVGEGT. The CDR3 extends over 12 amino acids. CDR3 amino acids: CASTPGDYEQYF. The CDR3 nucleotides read TGTGCCAGCACCCCCGGGGATTACGAGCAGTACTTC.

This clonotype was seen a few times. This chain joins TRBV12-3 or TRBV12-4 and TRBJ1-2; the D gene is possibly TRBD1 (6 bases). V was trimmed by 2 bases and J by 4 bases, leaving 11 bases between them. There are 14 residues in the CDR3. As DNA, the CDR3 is TGTGCCAGCAGTTTATTTCAGGGGACCTATGGCTACACCTTC. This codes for CASSLFQGTYGYTF.

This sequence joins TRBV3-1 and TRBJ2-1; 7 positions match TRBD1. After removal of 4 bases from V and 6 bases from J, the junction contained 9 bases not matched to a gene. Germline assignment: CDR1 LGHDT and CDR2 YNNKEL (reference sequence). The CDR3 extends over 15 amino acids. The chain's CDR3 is CASSLLTGIGNEQFF. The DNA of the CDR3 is TGTGCCAGCAGCCTATTGACAGGGATAGGCAATGAGCAGTTCTTC.

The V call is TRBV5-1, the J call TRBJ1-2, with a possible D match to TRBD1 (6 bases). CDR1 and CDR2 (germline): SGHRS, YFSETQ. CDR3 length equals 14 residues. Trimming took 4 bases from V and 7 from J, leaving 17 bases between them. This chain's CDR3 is CASSTKGEHSGYTF. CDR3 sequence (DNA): TGCGCCAGCAGCACCAAGGGGGAACATAGTGGCTACACCTTC. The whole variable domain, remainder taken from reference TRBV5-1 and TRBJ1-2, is KAGVTQTPRYLIKTRGQQVTLSCSPISGHRSVSWYQQTPGQGLQFLFEYFSETQRNKGNFPGRFSGRQFSNSRSEMNVSTLELGDSALYLCASSTKGEHSGYTFGSGTRLTVV.

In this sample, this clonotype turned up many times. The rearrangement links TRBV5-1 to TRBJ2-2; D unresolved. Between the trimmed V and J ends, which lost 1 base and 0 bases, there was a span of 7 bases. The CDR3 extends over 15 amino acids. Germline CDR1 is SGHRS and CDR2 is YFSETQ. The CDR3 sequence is CASSLSSANTGELFF. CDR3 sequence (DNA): TGCGCCAGCAGCTTGTCGTCAGCGAACACCGGGGAGCTGTTTTTT. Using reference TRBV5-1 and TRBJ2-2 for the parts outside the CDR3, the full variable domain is KAGVTQTPRYLIKTRGQQVTLSCSPISGHRSVSWYQQTPGQGLQFLFEYFSETQRNKGNFPGRFSGRQFSNSRSEMNVSTLELGDSALYLCASSLSSANTGELFFGEGSRLTVL.

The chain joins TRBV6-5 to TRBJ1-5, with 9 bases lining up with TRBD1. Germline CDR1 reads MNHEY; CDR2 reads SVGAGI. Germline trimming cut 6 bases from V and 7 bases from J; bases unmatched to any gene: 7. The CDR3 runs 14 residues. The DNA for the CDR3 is TGTGCCAGCAGCAGGGACAGGGCGGGCCAGCCCCAGCATTTT. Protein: CASSRDRAGQPQHF.

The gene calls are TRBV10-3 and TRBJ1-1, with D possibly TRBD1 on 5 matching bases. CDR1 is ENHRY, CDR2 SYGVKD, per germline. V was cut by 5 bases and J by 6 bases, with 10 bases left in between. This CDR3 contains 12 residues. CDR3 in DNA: TGTGCCATCAGTAACCTGGGGCCTGAAGCTTTCTTT. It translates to CAISNLGPEAFF.

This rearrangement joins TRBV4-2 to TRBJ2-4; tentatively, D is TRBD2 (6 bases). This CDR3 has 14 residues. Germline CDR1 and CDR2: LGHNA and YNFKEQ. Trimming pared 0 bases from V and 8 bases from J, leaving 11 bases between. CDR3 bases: TGTGCCAGCAGCCAAGATCAACTAGCTGACATTCAGTACTTC. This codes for CASSQDQLADIQYF.

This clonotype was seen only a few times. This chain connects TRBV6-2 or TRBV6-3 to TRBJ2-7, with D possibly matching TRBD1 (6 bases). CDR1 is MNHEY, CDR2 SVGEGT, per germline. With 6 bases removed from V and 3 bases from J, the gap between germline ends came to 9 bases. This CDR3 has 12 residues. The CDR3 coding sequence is TGTGCCAGCAGGTTGGACAGCTACGAGCAGTACTTC. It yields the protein CASRLDSYEQYF.

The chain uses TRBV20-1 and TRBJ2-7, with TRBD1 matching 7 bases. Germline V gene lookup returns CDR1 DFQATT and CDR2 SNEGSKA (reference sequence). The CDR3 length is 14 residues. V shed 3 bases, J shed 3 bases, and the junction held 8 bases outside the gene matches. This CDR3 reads CSARLIGGLYEQYV. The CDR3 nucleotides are TGCAGTGCTAGGCTGATAGGGGGCCTCTACGAGCAGTACGTC.

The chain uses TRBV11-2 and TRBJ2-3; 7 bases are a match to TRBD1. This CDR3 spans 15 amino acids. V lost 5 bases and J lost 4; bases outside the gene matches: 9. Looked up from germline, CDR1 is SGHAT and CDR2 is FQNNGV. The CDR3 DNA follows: TGTGCCAGCAGCCCCGGACAGGTATTGGCAGATACGCAGTATTTT. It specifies CASSPGQVLADTQYF.

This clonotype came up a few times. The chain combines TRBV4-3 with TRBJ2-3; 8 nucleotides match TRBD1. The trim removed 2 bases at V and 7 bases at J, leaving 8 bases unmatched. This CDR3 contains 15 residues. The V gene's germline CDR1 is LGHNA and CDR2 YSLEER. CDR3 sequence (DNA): TGCGCCAGCAGCCAATTAGCCAGGGGGCAAAATACGCAGTATTTT. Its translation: CASSQLARGQNTQYF.

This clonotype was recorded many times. The CDR3 reads CASIKSRRVGRTGELFF. The DNA of the CDR3 is TGTGCCAGCATCAAAAGCCGCCGGGTGGGGCGCACCGGGGAGCTGTTTTTT. The chain combines TRBV6-2 or TRBV6-3 with TRBJ2-2; D perhaps matches TRBD1 (5 bases). Trimming removed 7 bases at V and 4 bases at J, with 22 bases between. Germline CDR1 reads MNHEY; CDR2 reads SVGEGT. There are 17 residues in the CDR3.

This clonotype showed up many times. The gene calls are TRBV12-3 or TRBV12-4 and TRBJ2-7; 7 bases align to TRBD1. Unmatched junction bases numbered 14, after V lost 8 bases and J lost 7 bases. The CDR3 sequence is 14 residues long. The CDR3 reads CASGTDRDHGEQYF. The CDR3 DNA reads TGTGCCAGCGGAACCGACAGGGATCACGGGGAGCAGTACTTC.

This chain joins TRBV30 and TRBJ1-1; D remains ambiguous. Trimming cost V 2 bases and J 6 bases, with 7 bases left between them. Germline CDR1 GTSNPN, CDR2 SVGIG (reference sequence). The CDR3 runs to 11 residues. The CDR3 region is CAWSKVPEAFF. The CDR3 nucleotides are TGTGCCTGGAGTAAGGTCCCTGAAGCTTTCTTT. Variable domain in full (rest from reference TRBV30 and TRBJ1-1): SQTIHQWPATLVQPVGSPLSLECTVEGTSNPNLYWYRQAAGRGLQLLFYSVGIGQISSEVPQNLSASRPQDRQFILSSKKLLLSDSGFYLCAWSKVPEAFFGQGTRLTVV.

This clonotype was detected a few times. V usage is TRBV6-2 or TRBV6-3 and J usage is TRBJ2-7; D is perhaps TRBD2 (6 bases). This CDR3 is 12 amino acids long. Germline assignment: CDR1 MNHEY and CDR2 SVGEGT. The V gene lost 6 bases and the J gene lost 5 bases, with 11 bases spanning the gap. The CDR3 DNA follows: TGTGCCAGCAGCCTCGCGGGGAACGAGCAGTACTTC. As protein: CASSLAGNEQYF.

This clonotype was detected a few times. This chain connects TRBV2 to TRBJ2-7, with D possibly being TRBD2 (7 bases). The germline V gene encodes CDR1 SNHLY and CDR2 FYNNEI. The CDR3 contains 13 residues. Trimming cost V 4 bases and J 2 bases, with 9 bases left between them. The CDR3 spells CASSGGGPYEQYF. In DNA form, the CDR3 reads TGTGCCAGCAGTGGGGGGGGCCCCTACGAGCAGTACTTC.

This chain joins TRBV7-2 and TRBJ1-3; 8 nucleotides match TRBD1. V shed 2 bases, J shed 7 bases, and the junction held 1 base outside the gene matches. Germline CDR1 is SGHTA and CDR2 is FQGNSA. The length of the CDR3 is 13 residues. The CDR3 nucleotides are TGTGCCAGCAGCTTATCAGGGGGCAACACCATATATTTT. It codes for CASSLSGGNTIYF.

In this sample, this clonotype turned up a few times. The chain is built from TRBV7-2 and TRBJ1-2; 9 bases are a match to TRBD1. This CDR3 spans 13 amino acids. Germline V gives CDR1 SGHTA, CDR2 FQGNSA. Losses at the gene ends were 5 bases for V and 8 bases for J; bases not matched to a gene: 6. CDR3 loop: CASSIQGAGGYTF. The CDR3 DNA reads TGTGCCAGCAGCATACAGGGGGCGGGAGGCTACACCTTC.

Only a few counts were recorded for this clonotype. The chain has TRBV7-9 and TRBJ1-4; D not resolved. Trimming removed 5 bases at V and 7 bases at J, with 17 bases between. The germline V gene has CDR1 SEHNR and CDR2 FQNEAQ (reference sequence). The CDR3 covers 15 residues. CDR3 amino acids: CASSPDGVITEKLFF. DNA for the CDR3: TGTGCCAGCAGCCCGGATGGGGTGATCACTGAAAAACTGTTTTTT.

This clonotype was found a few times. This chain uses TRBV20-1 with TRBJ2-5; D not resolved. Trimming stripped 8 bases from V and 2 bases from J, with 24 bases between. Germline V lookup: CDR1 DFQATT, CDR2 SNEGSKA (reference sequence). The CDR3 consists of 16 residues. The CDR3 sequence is CSPNSNSRQVQETQYF. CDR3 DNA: TGCAGTCCAAACTCCAACTCCAGGCAGGTACAAGAGACCCAGTACTTC.

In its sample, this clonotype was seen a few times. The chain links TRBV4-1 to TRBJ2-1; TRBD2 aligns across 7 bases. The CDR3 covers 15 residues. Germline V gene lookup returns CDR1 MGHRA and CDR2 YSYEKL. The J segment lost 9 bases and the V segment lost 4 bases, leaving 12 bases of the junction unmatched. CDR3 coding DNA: TGCGCCAGCAGCCCAATAGTGGGAGGGCGGCTTGAGCAGTTCTTC. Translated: CASSPIVGGRLEQFF.

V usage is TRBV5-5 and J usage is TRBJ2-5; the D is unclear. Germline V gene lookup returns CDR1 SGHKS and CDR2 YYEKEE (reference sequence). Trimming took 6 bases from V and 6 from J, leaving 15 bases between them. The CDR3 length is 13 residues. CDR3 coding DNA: TGTGCCAGCACACTGGGTCCCAGTCAGACCCAGTACTTC. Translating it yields CASTLGPSQTQYF.

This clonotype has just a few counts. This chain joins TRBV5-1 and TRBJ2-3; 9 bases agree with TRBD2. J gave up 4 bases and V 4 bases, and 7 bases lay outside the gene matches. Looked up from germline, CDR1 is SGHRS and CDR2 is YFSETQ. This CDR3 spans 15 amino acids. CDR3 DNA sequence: TGCGCCAGCAGCCCGGGGAGGACTAGCGCAGATACGCAGTATTTT. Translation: CASSPGRTSADTQYF. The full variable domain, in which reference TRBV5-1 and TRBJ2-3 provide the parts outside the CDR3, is KAGVTQTPRYLIKTRGQQVTLSCSPISGHRSVSWYQQTPGQGLQFLFEYFSETQRNKGNFPGRFSGRQFSNSRSEMNVSTLELGDSALYLCASSPGRTSADTQYFGPGTRLTVL.

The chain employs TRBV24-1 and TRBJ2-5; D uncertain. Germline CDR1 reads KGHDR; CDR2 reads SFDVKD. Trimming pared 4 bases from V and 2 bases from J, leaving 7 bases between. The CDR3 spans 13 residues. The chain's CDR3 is CATSEPAQETQYF. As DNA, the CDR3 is TGTGCCACCAGTGAGCCGGCACAAGAGACCCAGTACTTC.

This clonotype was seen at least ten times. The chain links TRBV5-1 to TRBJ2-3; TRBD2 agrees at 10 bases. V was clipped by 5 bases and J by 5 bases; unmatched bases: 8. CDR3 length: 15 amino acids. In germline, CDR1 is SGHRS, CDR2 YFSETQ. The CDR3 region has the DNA TGCGCCAGCAGTAAACTAGCGGGGCCTCAAGATACGCAGTATTTT. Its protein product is CASSKLAGPQDTQYF.

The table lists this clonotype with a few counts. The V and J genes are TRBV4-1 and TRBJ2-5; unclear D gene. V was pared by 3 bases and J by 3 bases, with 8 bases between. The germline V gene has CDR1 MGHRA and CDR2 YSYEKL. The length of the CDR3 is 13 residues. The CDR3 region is CASSQGIKETQYF. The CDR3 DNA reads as TGCGCCAGCAGCCAGGGAATTAAAGAGACCCAGTACTTC.